The TCR beta chain described here comes from a study of Graves' ophthalmopathy and Graves' hyperthyroidism. Study-wide background: Specimen type is peripheral blood, obtained at initial diagnosis before any treatment. Points from the study as a whole: Blood also harbored most expanded thyroid clonotypes above 0.001 frequency.

Active ophthalmopathy (CAS at least 3, NOSPECS at least 4), lasting under 3 months. The authors used Ficoll-Paque density gradient centrifugation to separate PBMCs. The input was 8.5 to 10 ml of fresh peripheral blood. From RNA, the CDR3 regions of TCR beta chains were amplified and sequenced. The first-round RT-PCR employed HTBI primers together with the Qiagen OneStep RT-PCR kit. A multiplex PCR was then performed as the second round. TCRdb passed the multiplex PCR reads through MiXCR, listing each CDR3 protein once. The sample holds about 740,000 distinct CDR3 sequences, roughly two fifths seen once. This CDR3 contains 13 residues. The V and J ends lost 2 bases and 6 bases respectively, with 10 bases between them. Germline values: CDR1 MNHEY, CDR2 SVGAGI. This clonotype has only a few counts. Its antigen is not identified.

V usage is TRBV6-5 and J usage is TRBJ1-2; possible D gene TRBD1, 6 bases. The TCR originated in an adult man with Graves' ophthalmopathy. The material sequenced was peripheral blood. This CDR3 reads CASSYGGADGYTF. In nucleotides, the CDR3 is TGTGCCAGCAGTTACGGGGGGGCGGATGGCTACACCTTC.